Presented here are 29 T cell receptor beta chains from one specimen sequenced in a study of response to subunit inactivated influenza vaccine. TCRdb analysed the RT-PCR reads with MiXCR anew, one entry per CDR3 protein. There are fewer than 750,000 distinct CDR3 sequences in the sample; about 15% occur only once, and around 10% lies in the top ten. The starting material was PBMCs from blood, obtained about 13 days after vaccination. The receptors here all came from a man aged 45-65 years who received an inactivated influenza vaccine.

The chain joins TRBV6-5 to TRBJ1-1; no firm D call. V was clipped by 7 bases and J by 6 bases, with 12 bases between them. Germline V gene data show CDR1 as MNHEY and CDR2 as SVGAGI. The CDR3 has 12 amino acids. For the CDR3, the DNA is TGTGCCAGCAACGATCGGTACGCTGAAGCTTTCTTT. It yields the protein CASNDRYAEAFF.

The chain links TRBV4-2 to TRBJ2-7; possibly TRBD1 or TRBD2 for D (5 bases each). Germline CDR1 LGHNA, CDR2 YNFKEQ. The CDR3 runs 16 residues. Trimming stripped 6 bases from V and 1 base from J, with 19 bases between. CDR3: CASSPRGRGNSYEQYF. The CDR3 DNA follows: TGTGCCAGCAGTCCCCGGGGACGGGGTAATTCCTACGAGCAGTACTTC.

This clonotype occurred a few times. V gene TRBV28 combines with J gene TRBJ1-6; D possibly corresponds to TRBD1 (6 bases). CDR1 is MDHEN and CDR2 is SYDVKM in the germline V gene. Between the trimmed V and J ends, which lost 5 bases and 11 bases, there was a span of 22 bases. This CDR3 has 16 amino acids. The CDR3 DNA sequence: TGTGCCAGCAGTCTGGTGGCCGGGACACCAACAACACCCCTCCACTTT. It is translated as CASSLVAGTPTTPLHF.

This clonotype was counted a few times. CDR3 nucleotide sequence: TGTGCCAGCAGAAACCGGGGAGAGGGATACTACGAGCAGTACTTC. Protein: CASRNRGEGYYEQYF. The genes are TRBV6-2 or TRBV6-3 and TRBJ2-7; the D gene is possibly TRBD2 (5 bases). Trimming cost V 6 bases and J 3 bases, with 18 bases left between them. The CDR3 loop spans 15 amino acids. Looked up from germline, CDR1 is MNHEY and CDR2 is SVGEGT.

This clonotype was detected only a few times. The CDR3 loop is CAISALEGGETQYF. The CDR3 region has the DNA TGTGCCATCAGTGCCCTCGAGGGGGGAGAGACCCAGTACTTC. The chain has TRBV10-3 and TRBJ2-5; the D gene could be TRBD1 or TRBD2 (6 bases each). CDR1 and CDR2 (germline): ENHRY, SYGVKD. V lost 4 bases to trimming and J lost 4 bases, with 13 bases between them. The CDR3 loop spans 14 amino acids.

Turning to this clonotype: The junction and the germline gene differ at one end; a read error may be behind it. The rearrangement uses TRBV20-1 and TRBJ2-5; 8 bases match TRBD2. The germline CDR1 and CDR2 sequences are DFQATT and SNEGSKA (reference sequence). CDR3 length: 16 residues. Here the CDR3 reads CCARYRGGPSVGSQYF. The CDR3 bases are TGCTGTGCTAGATACCGCGGGGGGCCCTCAGTTGGGTCCCAGTACTTC.

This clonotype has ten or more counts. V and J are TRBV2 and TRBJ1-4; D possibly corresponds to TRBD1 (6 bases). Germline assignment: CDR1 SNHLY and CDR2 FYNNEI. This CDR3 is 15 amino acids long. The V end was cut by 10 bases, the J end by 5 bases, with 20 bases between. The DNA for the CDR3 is TGTGCCACTAGTCCGCTGACAGGCGAGAATGAAAAACTGTTTTTT. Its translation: CATSPLTGENEKLFF.

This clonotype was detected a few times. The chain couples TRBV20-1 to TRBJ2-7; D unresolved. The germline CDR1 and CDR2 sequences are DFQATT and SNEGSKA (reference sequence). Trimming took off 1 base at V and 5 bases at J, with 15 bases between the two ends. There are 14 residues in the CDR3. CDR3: CSARAPRGWNEQYF. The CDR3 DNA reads TGCAGTGCTAGAGCACCTAGAGGTTGGAACGAGCAGTACTTC.

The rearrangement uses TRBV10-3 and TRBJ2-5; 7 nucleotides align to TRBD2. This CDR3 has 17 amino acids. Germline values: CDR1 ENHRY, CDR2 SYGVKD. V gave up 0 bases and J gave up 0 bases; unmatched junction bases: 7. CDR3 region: CAISESISSGDQETQYF. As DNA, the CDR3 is TGTGCCATCAGTGAGTCAATATCTAGCGGAGACCAAGAGACCCAGTACTTC.

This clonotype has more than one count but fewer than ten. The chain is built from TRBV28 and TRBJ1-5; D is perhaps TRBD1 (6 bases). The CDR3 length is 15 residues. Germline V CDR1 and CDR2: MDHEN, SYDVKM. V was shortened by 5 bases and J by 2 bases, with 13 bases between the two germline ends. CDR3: CASSRQASGNQPQHF. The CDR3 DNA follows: TGTGCCAGCAGTCGACAGGCGTCCGGCAATCAGCCCCAGCATTTT.

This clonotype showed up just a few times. In DNA form, the CDR3 reads TGCAGTGCTAGTTACAGGCATCAGCCCCAGCATTTT. Protein product: CSASYRHQPQHF. The V gene is TRBV20-1, the J gene TRBJ1-5; the D gene is possibly TRBD1 (5 bases). Germline V gene data show CDR1 as DFQATT and CDR2 as SNEGSKA (reference sequence). The CDR3 totals 12 residues. V lost 3 bases and J 5 bases, leaving 8 bases between the germline ends.

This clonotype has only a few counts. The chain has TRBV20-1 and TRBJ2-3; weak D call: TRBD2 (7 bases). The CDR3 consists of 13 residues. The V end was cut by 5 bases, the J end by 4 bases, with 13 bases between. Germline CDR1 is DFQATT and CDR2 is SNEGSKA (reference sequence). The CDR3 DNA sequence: TGCAGTGCTTGGGGGGGCCAGTCAGATACGCAGTATTTT. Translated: CSAWGGQSDTQYF.

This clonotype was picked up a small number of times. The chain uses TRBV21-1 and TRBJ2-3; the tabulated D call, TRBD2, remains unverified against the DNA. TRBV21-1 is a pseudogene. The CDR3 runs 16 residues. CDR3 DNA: TGTGCCAGCACCCACTTTATTCGTAGCGGGAGTGATACGCAGTATTTT. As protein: CASTHFIRSGSDTQYF.

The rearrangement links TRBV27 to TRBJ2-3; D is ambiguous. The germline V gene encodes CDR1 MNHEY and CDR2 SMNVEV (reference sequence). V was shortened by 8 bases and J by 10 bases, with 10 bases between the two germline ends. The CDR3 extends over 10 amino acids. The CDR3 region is CASFSRSQYF. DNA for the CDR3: TGTGCCAGCTTCTCGAGGTCGCAGTATTTT.

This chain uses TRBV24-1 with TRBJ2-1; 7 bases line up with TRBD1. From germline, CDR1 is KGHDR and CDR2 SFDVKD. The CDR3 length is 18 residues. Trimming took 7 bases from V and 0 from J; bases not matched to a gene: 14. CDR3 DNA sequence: TGTGCCACCAGACTATCCCTAGGACAGGCGAGCTCCTACAATGAGCAGTTCTTC. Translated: CATRLSLGQASSYNEQFF.

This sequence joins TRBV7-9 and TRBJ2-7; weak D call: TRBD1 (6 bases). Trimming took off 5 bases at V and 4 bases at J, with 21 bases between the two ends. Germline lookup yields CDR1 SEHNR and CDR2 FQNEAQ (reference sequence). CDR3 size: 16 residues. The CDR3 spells CASSDYRDIEIYEQYF. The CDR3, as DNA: TGTGCCAGCAGCGACTACCGGGACATAGAAATATACGAGCAGTACTTC.

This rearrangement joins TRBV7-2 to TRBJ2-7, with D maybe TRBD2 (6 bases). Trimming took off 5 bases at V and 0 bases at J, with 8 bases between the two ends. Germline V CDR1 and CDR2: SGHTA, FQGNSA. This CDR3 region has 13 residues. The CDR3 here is CASSTTSSYEQYF. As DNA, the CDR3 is TGTGCCAGCAGCACGACTAGCTCCTACGAGCAGTACTTC.

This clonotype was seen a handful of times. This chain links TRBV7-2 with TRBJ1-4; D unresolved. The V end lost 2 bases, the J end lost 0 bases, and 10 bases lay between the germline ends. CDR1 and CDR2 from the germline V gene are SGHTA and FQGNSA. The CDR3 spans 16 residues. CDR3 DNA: TGTGCCAGCAGCTTATACGCGGTGACAACTAATGAAAAACTGTTTTTT. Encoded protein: CASSLYAVTTNEKLFF.

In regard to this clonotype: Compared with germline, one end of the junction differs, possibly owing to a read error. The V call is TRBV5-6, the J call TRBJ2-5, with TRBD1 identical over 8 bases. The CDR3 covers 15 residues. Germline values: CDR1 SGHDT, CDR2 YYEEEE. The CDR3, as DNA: TGTGCCAGCAGCTTGGGACAGGGGTTACAAGGGACCCAGTACTTC. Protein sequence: CASSLGQGLQGTQYF.

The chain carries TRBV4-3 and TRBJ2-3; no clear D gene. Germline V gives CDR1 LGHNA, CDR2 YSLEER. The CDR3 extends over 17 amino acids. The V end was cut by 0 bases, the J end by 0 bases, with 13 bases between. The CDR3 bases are TGCGCCAGCAGCCAAGAAGTCGGCAGAACGAGCACAGATACGCAGTATTTT. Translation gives CASSQEVGRTSTDTQYF.

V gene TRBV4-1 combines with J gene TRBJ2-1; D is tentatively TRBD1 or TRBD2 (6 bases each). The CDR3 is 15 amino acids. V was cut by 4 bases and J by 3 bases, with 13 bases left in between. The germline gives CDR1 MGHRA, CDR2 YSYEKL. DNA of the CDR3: TGCGCCAGCAGCCCGATCAGGGGACTCTACAATGAGCAGTTCTTC. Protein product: CASSPIRGLYNEQFF.

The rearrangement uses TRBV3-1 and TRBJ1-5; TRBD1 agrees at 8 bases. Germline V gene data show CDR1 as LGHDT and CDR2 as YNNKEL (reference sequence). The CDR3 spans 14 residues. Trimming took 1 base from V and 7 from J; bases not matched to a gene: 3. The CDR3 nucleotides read TGTGCCAGCAGCCAAGGGACAGGGAAACAGCCCCAGCATTTT. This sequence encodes CASSQGTGKQPQHF.

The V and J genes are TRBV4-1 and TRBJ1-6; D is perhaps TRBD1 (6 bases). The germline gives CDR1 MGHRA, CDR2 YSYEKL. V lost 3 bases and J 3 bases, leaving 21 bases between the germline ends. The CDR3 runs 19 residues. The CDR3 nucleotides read TGCGCCAGCAGCCATCGGGGGGCAGCGCGACAGGACTATAATTCACCCCTCCACTTT. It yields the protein CASSHRGAARQDYNSPLHF.

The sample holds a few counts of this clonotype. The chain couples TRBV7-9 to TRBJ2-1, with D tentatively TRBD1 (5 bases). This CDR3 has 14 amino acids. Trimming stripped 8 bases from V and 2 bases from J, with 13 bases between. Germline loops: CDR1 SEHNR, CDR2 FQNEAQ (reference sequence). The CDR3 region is CASGDGATYNEQFF. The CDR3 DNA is TGTGCCAGCGGGGATGGGGCGACCTACAATGAGCAGTTCTTC.

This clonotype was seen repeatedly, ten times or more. In DNA form, the CDR3 reads TGTGCCAGCAAGGGATTCACTGAAGCTTTCTTT. Its protein is CASKGFTEAFF. The chain is built from TRBV6-2 or TRBV6-3 and TRBJ1-1; D call uncertain. In germline, CDR1 is MNHEY, CDR2 SVGEGT. Trimming left V 7 bases short and J 4 bases short, with 7 bases between. The CDR3 runs 11 residues.

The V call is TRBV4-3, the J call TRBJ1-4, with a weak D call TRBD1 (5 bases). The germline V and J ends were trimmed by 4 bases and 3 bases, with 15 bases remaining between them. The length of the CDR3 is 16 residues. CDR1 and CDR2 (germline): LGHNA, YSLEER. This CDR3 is CASSLNPGRSNEKLFF. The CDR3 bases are TGCGCCAGCAGCCTCAATCCGGGACGGTCTAATGAAAAACTGTTTTTT.

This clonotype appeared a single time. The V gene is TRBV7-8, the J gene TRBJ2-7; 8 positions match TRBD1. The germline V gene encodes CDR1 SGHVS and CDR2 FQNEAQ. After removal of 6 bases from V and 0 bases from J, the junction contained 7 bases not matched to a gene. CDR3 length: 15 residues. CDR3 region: CASRRWDRSSYEQYF. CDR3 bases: TGTGCCAGCAGAAGATGGGACAGGAGCTCCTACGAGCAGTACTTC.

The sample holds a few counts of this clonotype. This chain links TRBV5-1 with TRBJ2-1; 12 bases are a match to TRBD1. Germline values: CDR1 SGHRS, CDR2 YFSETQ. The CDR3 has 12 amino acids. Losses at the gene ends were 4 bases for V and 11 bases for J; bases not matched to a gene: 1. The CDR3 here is CASSGDRGQQFF. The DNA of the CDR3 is TGCGCCAGCAGCGGGGACAGGGGGCAGCAGTTCTTC.

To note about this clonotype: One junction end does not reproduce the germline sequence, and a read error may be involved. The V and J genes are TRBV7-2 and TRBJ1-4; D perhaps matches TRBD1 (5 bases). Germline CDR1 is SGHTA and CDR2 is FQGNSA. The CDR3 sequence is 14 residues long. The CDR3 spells CASSPRTTNDKLFF. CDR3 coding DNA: TGTGCCAGCAGCCCCAGGACAACTAATGATAAACTGTTTTTT.